This T cell receptor (beta chain) was profiled in a study of blood T cell repertoires in COVID-19. Study summary: The analysed material was cDNA or gDNA that came from T cells, B-cell-depleted T cells, or PBMCs.

V dropped 0 bases and J dropped 1 base, with 12 bases sitting between them. The length of the CDR3 is 16 residues. Per the germline V gene, CDR1 is SGHNT and CDR2 is YENEEA. Profiling relied on immunoSEQ multiplex PCR, and the TCRdb table lists in-frame clones only, not all of them. The top ten hold roughly a quarter of the sample, which has over 100,000 clones, roughly 82% seen once. V gene TRBV11-3 combines with J gene TRBJ2-5; tentatively, D is TRBD2 (6 bases). The sample consisted of peripheral blood. This TCR came from a man aged 55 to 70 with acute or convalescent COVID-19. The CDR3 loop is CASSLDPWTIQETQYF. The DNA for the CDR3 is TGTGCCAGCAGCTTAGACCCCTGGACTATCCAAGAGACCCAGTACTTC.